This T cell receptor beta chain is from a study of shared clonotypes between healthy human individuals. Study as a whole: Sampling drew on donors who were a couple of women and a few men aged 18 to 49.

Study-wide results and caveats: Compared with memory subsets, naive subsets generally had larger estimated richness.

CDR3 length: 14 residues. CDR1 is MNHEY and CDR2 is SVGAGI in the germline V gene. Trimming took 6 bases from V and 0 from J; bases not matched to a gene: 2. Execution of the assay was at deep level. About 33,000 T cell genomes (around 0.2 ug DNA) went into each sorted-subset replicate. Using immunoSEQ multiplex PCR, the repertoire was profiled, and TCRdb retains in-frame clones only, with some absent. Here the sample spans around 510,000 clones, roughly 95% being singletons. Concerning this clone: What it binds is not known.

V and J are TRBV6-5 and TRBJ2-3, with 8 bases matching TRBD1. The receptor's source is a woman in her twenties or thirties in good health. The material sequenced was naive CD4+ T cells sorted from blood. The subset was: CD45RA+ positively selected. DNA of the CDR3: TGTGCCAGCAGGGGGACAGGTAGCACAGATACGCAGTATTTT. This codes for CASRGTGSTDTQYF.